This T cell receptor beta chain was found in a study of shared clonotypes between healthy human individuals. The overall study: CD4 naive and memory got three plates each, CD8 naive two, CD8 memory one. Findings of the study overall: Among the subsets, naive ones generally showed larger estimated richness than memory ones. Only blood samples were collected, and tissue repertoires likely differ. Non-shared clonotypes displayed generation probabilities falling below those of clonotypes present in all four donors.

Naivety among CD8 cells was defined by CD45RO negativity and positive CCR7 selection, thereby excluding terminally differentiated effector memory CD45RA+ cells. Here immunoSEQ multiplex PCR was the method, and the copy in TCRdb shows in-frame clones only, minus some. Among approximately 2,200,000 clones listed, about 93% were seen once. The CDR3 consists of 15 residues. Trimming removed 4 bases at V and 5 bases at J, with 17 bases between. The germline V gene has CDR1 SGHAT and CDR2 FQNNGV. As to this clone: The antigen is unknown.

The sequence came from a man between 18 and 35 years old in good health. Some clones in this sample may be carry-over from other donors' samples. The J gene is TRBJ1-1, the V gene TRBV11-2; possibly TRBD1 for D (5 bases). Sequencing input: naive CD8+ T cells from PBMCs. CDR3 residues: CASSSGSWKGTEAFF. The CDR3 DNA sequence: TGTGCCAGCAGCTCGGGGTCATGGAAGGGGACTGAAGCTTTCTTT.